What follows are 32 T cell receptor beta chains derived from one specimen sequenced in a study of blood T cell repertoires in COVID-19. Generated by immunoSEQ multiplex PCR, the TCRdb table keeps only in-frame clones and is missing some. This table holds 70,000 to 95,000 clones, more than 80% found once. The sequenced material came from peripheral blood. All receptors derive from a woman aged 70 to 79 with acute or convalescent COVID-19.

The CDR3 sequence: CASSTGPSYEQYF. CDR3 coding DNA: TGTGCCAGCAGCACGGGTCCCTCCTACGAGCAGTACTTC. J is TRBJ2-7 and V is TRBV11-3, with D hard to call. The CDR3 consists of 13 residues. V dropped 5 bases and J dropped 0 bases, with 8 bases sitting between them. Germline CDR1 SGHNT, CDR2 YENEEA. The full variable domain, its missing parts supplied by reference TRBV11-3 and TRBJ2-7, is EAGVVQSPRYKIIEKKQPVAFWCNPISGHNTLYWYLQNLGQGPELLIRYENEEAVDDSQLPKDRFSAERLKGVDSTLKIQPAELGDSAVYLCASSTGPSYEQYFGPGTRLTVT.

With regard to this clone: Germline and junction disagree at one end, which may indicate a read error. V is TRBV6-5 and J is TRBJ1-2; no reliable D call. The CDR3 totals 14 residues. The germline CDR1 and CDR2 sequences are MNHEY and SVGAGI. This chain's CDR3 is CASALRGMGYDYTF. CDR3 DNA: TGTGCCAGCGCACTGCGGGGTATGGGCTATGACTACACCTTC.

V gene TRBV2 combines with J gene TRBJ1-5; TRBD1 agrees at 7 bases. Germline V gene sequence: CDR1 SNHLY, CDR2 FYNNEI. With V trimmed by 10 bases and J by 0 bases, 3 bases remained unmatched. The CDR3 totals 13 residues. DNA of the CDR3: TGTGCCATCAGACAGGGTAGCAATCAGCCCCAGCATTTT. This translates into CAIRQGSNQPQHF.

The gene calls are TRBV19 and TRBJ2-5, with 10 bases identical to TRBD2. This CDR3 contains 16 residues. V lost 4 bases and J lost 2; bases outside the gene matches: 7. Germline V gene lookup returns CDR1 LNHDA and CDR2 SQIVND (reference sequence). CDR3 coding DNA: TGTGCCAGTAGTAGTGGACTAGCGGATCGACAAGAGACCCAGTACTTC. It encodes CASSSGLADRQETQYF.

The rearrangement joins TRBV6-5 to TRBJ2-3, with no clear D. This CDR3 is 15 amino acids long. Germline V gene data show CDR1 as MNHEY and CDR2 as SVGAGI. Trimming pared 7 bases from V and 0 bases from J, leaving 14 bases between. The DNA for the CDR3 is TGTGCCAGCACTCCAGCAGGCTTTAGCACAGATACGCAGTATTTT. Translated, it gives CASTPAGFSTDTQYF.

This chain links TRBV6-8 with TRBJ1-5; 10 bases map to TRBD1. The CDR3 totals 20 residues. The germline V gene encodes CDR1 MNHGY and CDR2 SAAAGT. With 1 base clipped from V and 2 bases from J, the junction kept 14 bases outside the gene matches. The CDR3 loop is CASSYLDRGIGGLGNQPQHF. The CDR3, as DNA: TGTGCCAGCAGTTACTTGGACAGGGGGATAGGGGGCTTGGGCAATCAGCCCCAGCATTTT.

The chain has TRBV6-5 and TRBJ2-3; TRBD1 is a possible D gene (6 bases). The CDR3 length is 14 residues. V dropped 0 bases and J dropped 4 bases, with 8 bases sitting between them. Germline values: CDR1 MNHEY, CDR2 SVGAGI. CDR3 nucleotide sequence: TGTGCCAGCAGTTACTCCAGGGGTGCAGATACGCAGTATTTT. Translation gives CASSYSRGADTQYF.

The chain is built from TRBV13 and TRBJ1-3, with 9 bases aligning to TRBD1. Germline V CDR1 and CDR2: PRHDT, FYEKMQ (reference sequence). With V trimmed by 5 bases and J by 3 bases, 8 bases remained unmatched. The CDR3 is made up of 16 amino acids. CDR3 protein: CASSPPGTGFGNTIYF. The CDR3 DNA reads as TGTGCCAGCAGCCCGCCCGGGACAGGGTTTGGAAACACCATATATTTT. Full variable domain (missing parts from reference TRBV13 and TRBJ1-3): AAGVIQSPRHLIKEKRETATLKCYPIPRHDTVYWYQQGPGQDPQFLISFYEKMQSDKGSIPDRFSAQQFSDYHSELNMSSLELGDSALYFCASSPPGTGFGNTIYFGEGSWLTVV.

This clone was seen more than once but under ten times. The rearrangement joins TRBV7-3 to TRBJ2-5, with TRBD2 matching 12 bases. Trimming at V came to 5 bases and at J to 5 bases, leaving 3 bases not matched to a gene. CDR1 is SGHTA and CDR2 is FQGTGA in the germline V gene. The CDR3 spans 14 residues. In nucleotides, the CDR3 is TGTGCCAGCAGCCCTAGCGGGAGGGGGGAGACCCAGTACTTC. It encodes CASSPSGRGETQYF.

In DNA form, the CDR3 reads TGTGCCAGCTCACGCGGTCTGACAGAGGCTGGAAACACCATATATTTT. Translation: CASSRGLTEAGNTIYF. V gene TRBV18 combines with J gene TRBJ1-3; D is possibly TRBD1 (5 bases). From germline, CDR1 is KGHSH and CDR2 LQKENI. Trimming stripped 4 bases from V and 2 bases from J, with 15 bases between. The CDR3 runs 16 residues.

The CDR3 DNA follows: TGTGCCAGCAGCCTCGGCGGGACAGGGGAACATGAGCAGTTCTTC. As protein: CASSLGGTGEHEQFF. V is TRBV28 and J is TRBJ2-1; 10 positions agree with TRBD1. This CDR3 region has 15 residues. The germline gives CDR1 MDHEN, CDR2 SYDVKM. Trimming cost V 6 bases and J 8 bases; bases outside gene matches: 10.

This chain joins TRBV3-1 (or the pseudogene TRBV3-2) and TRBJ1-1; tentatively, D is TRBD1 (5 bases). Germline CDR1 is LGHDT and CDR2 is YNNKEL (reference sequence). The CDR3 spans 13 residues. V dropped 5 bases and J dropped 6 bases, with 13 bases sitting between them. The CDR3 bases are TGTGCCAGCAGCACTGGGGACTGGGCTGAAGCTTTCTTT. It yields the protein CASSTGDWAEAFF.

This clone was seen only a few times. CDR3 amino acids: CASSVRGRDEAFF. The CDR3 DNA follows: TGTGCCAGTAGTGTCAGGGGGCGGGATGAAGCTTTCTTT. The rearrangement joins TRBV19 to TRBJ1-1; 8 bases fit TRBD1. CDR1 is LNHDA and CDR2 is SQIVND in the germline V gene (reference sequence). This CDR3 contains 13 residues. Trimming at V came to 5 bases and at J to 7 bases, leaving 6 bases not matched to a gene.

The rearrangement links TRBV6-5 to TRBJ2-7; D unresolved. Germline CDR1 and CDR2: MNHEY and SVGAGI. The ends were cut back, 7 bases at V and 7 bases at J, with 14 bases in the middle. CDR3 size: 12 residues. The CDR3 sequence is CASTSGSGEQYF. The CDR3 DNA sequence: TGTGCCAGCACCTCTGGCTCCGGGGAGCAGTACTTC.

The chain recombines TRBV6-4 with TRBJ1-1, with D uncertain. Trimming stripped 10 bases from V and 1 base from J, with 16 bases between. Germline lookup yields CDR1 MRHNA and CDR2 SNTAGT. The CDR3 covers 14 residues. The CDR3 loop reads CATRVGPANTEAFF. CDR3 DNA: TGTGCCACCCGGGTCGGCCCGGCGAACACTGAAGCTTTCTTT.

This chain joins TRBV6-5 and TRBJ1-2; no reliable D call. Trimming removed 2 bases at V and 3 bases at J, with 10 bases between. This CDR3 is built from 14 residues. Germline-derived CDR1 and CDR2 are MNHEY and SVGAGI. DNA for the CDR3: TGTGCCAGCAGTTACCAAGGAGTCGACTATGGCTACACCTTC. It yields the protein CASSYQGVDYGYTF.

The chain combines TRBV6-5 with TRBJ1-5, with 7 bases matching TRBD1. Unmatched junction bases numbered 12, after V lost 7 bases and J lost 6 bases. This CDR3 comprises 15 residues. Germline V gene data show CDR1 as MNHEY and CDR2 as SVGAGI. The CDR3 loop reads CASTRGTGVGQPQHF. CDR3 DNA sequence: TGTGCCAGCACCCGAGGTACAGGGGTCGGTCAGCCCCAGCATTTT.

The CDR3 DNA is TGTGCCAGTATGGACAGCACCGGGGAGCTGTTTTTT. Translation gives CASMDSTGELFF. V usage is TRBV18 and J usage is TRBJ2-2; weak D call: TRBD1 (6 bases). The V end lost 9 bases, the J end lost 4 bases, and 9 bases lay between the germline ends. This CDR3 is built from 12 residues. The germline V gene has CDR1 KGHSH and CDR2 LQKENI. Full variable domain (missing parts from reference TRBV18 and TRBJ2-2): NAGVMQNPRHLVRRRGQEARLRCSPMKGHSHVYWYRQLPEEGLKFMVYLQKENIIDESGMPKERFSAEFPKEGPSILRIQQVVRGDSAAYFCASMDSTGELFFGEGSRLTVL.

J is TRBJ1-2 and V is TRBV25-1, with D perhaps TRBD1 (6 bases). Germline-derived CDR1 and CDR2 are MGHDK and SYGVNS. V lost 2 bases and J 4 bases, leaving 11 bases between the germline ends. The CDR3 loop spans 14 amino acids. CDR3 protein: CASSEGRGVYGYTF. CDR3 DNA: TGTGCCAGCAGTGAAGGCAGGGGCGTCTATGGCTACACCTTC.

Note on this clone: At one end the junction does not follow the germline gene, possibly because of a read error. The V gene is TRBV3-1 (or the pseudogene TRBV3-2), the J gene TRBJ1-2, with D hard to call. This CDR3 spans 11 amino acids. The germline V gene has CDR1 LGHDT and CDR2 YNNKEL (reference sequence). The CDR3 DNA sequence: TGTGCCAGCAGCCATGTAACCGACACGATATTC. It is translated as CASSHVTDTIF.

The chain is built from TRBV30 and TRBJ1-3; D is undetermined. V was trimmed by 1 base and J by 3 bases, leaving 7 bases between them. Per the germline V gene, CDR1 is GTSNPN and CDR2 is SVGIG (reference sequence). This CDR3 spans 13 amino acids. CDR3 bases: TGTGCCTGGAGTGGGCCGCTTGGAAACACCATATATTTT. This encodes CAWSGPLGNTIYF.

This chain's CDR3 is CASSPEQVLAKNIQYF. The CDR3 coding sequence is TGTGCCAGCTCACCTGAGCAAGTTTTAGCCAAAAACATTCAGTACTTC. The chain is built from TRBV18 and TRBJ2-4; no firm D call. Trimming removed 3 bases at V and 0 bases at J, with 12 bases between. Germline CDR1 reads KGHSH; CDR2 reads LQKENI. This CDR3 has 16 residues.

This clone was recorded a few times. This chain connects TRBV7-9 to TRBJ1-1, with D maybe TRBD1 (6 bases). The V end lost 1 base, the J end lost 0 bases, and 21 bases lay between the germline ends. CDR1 is SEHNR and CDR2 is FQNEAQ in the germline V gene (reference sequence). CDR3 size: 19 residues. CDR3 in amino acids: CASSLVVSRDTTMNTEAFF. CDR3 bases: TGTGCCAGCAGCTTAGTAGTGAGCCGGGACACGACAATGAACACTGAAGCTTTCTTT.

The CDR3 DNA reads TGTGCCAGCAGTTTATCCCAAAACACAGATACGCAGTATTTT. Its protein product is CASSLSQNTDTQYF. The rearrangement joins TRBV27 to TRBJ2-3; D unresolved. The ends were cut back, 0 bases at V and 2 bases at J, with 6 bases in the middle. Germline assignment: CDR1 MNHEY and CDR2 SMNVEV (reference sequence). The CDR3 has 14 amino acids.

The CDR3 nucleotides read TGTGCCAGCAGGGGGGGGACAGGGGGCTACACTGAAGCTTTCTTT. Protein sequence: CASRGGTGGYTEAFF. The chain combines TRBV6-5 with TRBJ1-1; 12 nucleotides agree with TRBD1. CDR1 is MNHEY and CDR2 is SVGAGI in the germline V gene. After removal of 6 bases from V and 3 bases from J, the junction contained 5 bases not matched to a gene. The CDR3 is made up of 15 amino acids.

This clone was seen only once. The genes are TRBV2 and TRBJ2-7; D unclear. V was clipped by 1 base and J by 2 bases, with 9 bases between them. CDR3 length: 14 amino acids. Looked up from germline, CDR1 is SNHLY and CDR2 is FYNNEI. The CDR3 protein is CASSEDGFPYEQYF. CDR3 nucleotide sequence: TGTGCCAGCAGTGAAGATGGCTTCCCCTACGAGCAGTACTTC.

The rearrangement uses TRBV3-1 (or the pseudogene TRBV3-2) and TRBJ2-3, with D unresolved. This CDR3 comprises 12 residues. V lost 3 bases and J lost 10, with 11 bases in between. CDR1 LGHDT and CDR2 YNNKEL come from the germline V gene (reference sequence). The CDR3 protein is CASSHLGLAQYF. DNA for the CDR3: TGTGCCAGCAGCCATCTAGGCCTGGCGCAGTATTTT.

The genes are TRBV19 and TRBJ2-1; D might be TRBD1 (7 bases). Trimming pared 5 bases from V and 7 bases from J, leaving 21 bases between. CDR3 length: 16 amino acids. Germline loops: CDR1 LNHDA, CDR2 SQIVND (reference sequence). The CDR3 nucleotides are TGTGCCAGTAGTTCCCGGGAGACAGGGAGAAGGAATGAGCAGTTCTTC. Its protein is CASSSRETGRRNEQFF.

The CDR3 sequence is CASFHHQGYQPQHF. Written as DNA, the CDR3 is TGTGCCAGCTTTCACCATCAGGGCTATCAGCCCCAGCATTTT. The genes are TRBV6-5 and TRBJ1-5; possibly TRBD1 for D (5 bases). V lost 8 bases and J 5 bases, leaving 16 bases between the germline ends. Germline lookup yields CDR1 MNHEY and CDR2 SVGAGI. CDR3 length equals 14 residues.

This clone was counted between two and nine times. The rearrangement uses TRBV29-1 and TRBJ1-1; D ambiguous. The CDR3 runs 14 residues. Germline assignment: CDR1 SQVTM and CDR2 ANQGSEA. Trimming took off 3 bases at V and 0 bases at J, with 11 bases between the two ends. CDR3 in amino acids: CSVDQRSMNTEAFF. Here the CDR3 DNA reads TGCAGCGTTGATCAACGAAGCATGAACACTGAAGCTTTCTTT.

This clone appeared a single time. V is TRBV11-3 and J is TRBJ1-3; TRBD1 matches at 9 bases. Trimming at V came to 4 bases and at J to 2 bases, leaving 6 bases not matched to a gene. This CDR3 has 16 residues. CDR1 and CDR2 (germline): SGHNT, YENEEA. CDR3: CASSYLRDRAGNTIYF. In DNA form, the CDR3 reads TGTGCCAGCAGCTACCTCCGGGACAGGGCTGGAAACACCATATATTTT.

This chain connects TRBV7-8 to TRBJ1-2; 8 nucleotides agree with TRBD1. Germline loops: CDR1 SGHVS, CDR2 FQNEAQ. The CDR3 has 14 residues. The V and J ends lost 5 bases and 4 bases, in that order; junction bases with no gene match: 6. CDR3 nucleotides: TGTGCCAGCAGCAAAGGGACAGGACTCTATGGCTACACCTTC. This translates into CASSKGTGLYGYTF.